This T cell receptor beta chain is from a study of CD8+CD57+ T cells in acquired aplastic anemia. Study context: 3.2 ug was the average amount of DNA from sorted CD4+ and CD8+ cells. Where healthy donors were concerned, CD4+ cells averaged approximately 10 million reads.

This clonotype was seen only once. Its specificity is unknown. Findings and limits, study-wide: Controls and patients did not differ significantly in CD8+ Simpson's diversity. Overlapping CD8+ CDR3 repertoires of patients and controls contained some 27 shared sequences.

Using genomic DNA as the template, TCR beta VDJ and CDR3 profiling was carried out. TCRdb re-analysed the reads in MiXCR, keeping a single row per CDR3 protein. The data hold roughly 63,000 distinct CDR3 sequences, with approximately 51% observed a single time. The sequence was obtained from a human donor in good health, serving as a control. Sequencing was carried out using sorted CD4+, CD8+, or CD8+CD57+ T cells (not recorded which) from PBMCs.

The CDR3 loop reads CASSLAAGRRSPLHF. The CDR3 DNA follows: TGTGCCAGCAGCTTAGCGGCGGGAAGAAGATCACCCCTCCACTTT. The chain carries TRBV11-1 and TRBJ1-6; D is undetermined. Germline CDR1 and CDR2: SGHAT and FQDESV (reference sequence). The CDR3 totals 15 residues. Trimming cost V 0 bases and J 10 bases, with 13 bases left between them.